This T cell receptor (beta chain) was retrieved from a study of shared clonotypes between healthy human individuals (dated by TCRdb to about 2020). Turning to the overall study: The cohort included three men and a couple of women between 18 and 49 years of age. For each donor, three plates each were used for CD4 naive and CD4 memory, two plates were used for CD8 naive, and one plate was used for CD8 memory. To estimate repertoire size and how much clonotype sharing occurs between individuals, the study deeply sequenced the blood TCR repertoires of roughly 5 healthy adults. To increase sequencing depth and limit assay-specific biases, different laboratories used diverse techniques to prepare libraries and sequence TCR repertoires. Leukapheresis yielded between about 0.94 and 8.9 billion PBMCs per donor.

In regard to this clone: Its binding antigen is unknown. No much larger clone is present one base from it, and per-base qualities are unavailable.

Findings and caveats that apply to the study as a whole: Only blood was sampled, and tissue TCR repertoires likely differ from those in blood. The genetic and exposure-history diversity represented was limited by the small number of donors. Even with the large sequencing depth, rarefaction of the sorted-subset datasets indicated that sequencing was incomplete. Naive subsets generally had larger estimated clonotype richness than memory subsets did. Based on pairwise subsampling, the degree of clonotype sharing among donors was expected to be affected by sequencing depth. When a few donors were compared, the shared fraction of clonotypes was 5% to 6.5% for naive CD4, about 4% for naive CD8, roughly 2.5% for memory CD4, and about 0.36% for memory CD8. Compared with non-shared clonotypes, the clonotypes found in all four sorted-subset donors had higher generation probabilities.

Using the deep immunoSEQ assay, TCR CDR3 regions were amplified from genomic DNA by multiplex PCR. Extracted genomic DNA from each cell subset was distributed evenly across all wells of several immunoSEQ 96-well plates, and each plate was treated as a replicate. For sorted subsets, each replicate PCR was loaded with 200 ng genomic DNA, equivalent to approximately 27,000 T cell genomes. Purified libraries were quantified with a Qubit 3.0 fluorometer, sized on a Bioanalyzer 2100, and re-quantified with the KAPA Library Quantification kit. Every immunoSEQ 96-well plate was sequenced on a dedicated single-read 150-cycle Illumina NextSeq 550 flow cell. Regarding the original processing steps: Because the immunoSEQ output held only junctional sequences and lacked quality scores, the filtering could not match the filtering applied to full-length reads. To assign V/J genes and CDR3, sequences were annotated against IMGT germline references using PyIR, a Python wrapper for IgBLAST v1.9. Reads were filtered out if the reads had weak V/J assignments (E-value above 1e-6), no CDR3, stop codons, out-of-frame junctions, or ambiguous translated residues. V3J clonotypes were defined by identical inferred V gene, J gene, and CDR3 amino acid sequence. The percentage overlap between two repertoires was calculated by dividing the number of shared unique clonotypes by the size of the smaller repertoire. Repertoire richness was assessed with RTK rarefaction, the Chao1 estimator, and Recon v2.1 estimates of unobserved clonotypes. OLGA was used to compute generation probabilities for all TCRbeta clonotypes that the gDNA method yielded from a few donors. Sourced from immuneACCESS, this table was stored by TCRdb with only in-frame sequences that have V and J called. A share of the clones is absent; for the studies checked, an unresolved V gene accounts for under half, and the remainder has no known explanation. V and J calls and clone size come straight from that table; D and trimming were deduced from the DNA. Counted in this sample were about 1.5 million clones; 95% to 99% of them appeared once. About 0.4% of the sample lies in the top ten.

Donors were healthy HIV-negative adults with no recently reported acute infections or vaccinations. Every donor was a Caucasian adult living in Nashville, Tennessee, USA. CD4+ T cells were enriched through magnetic negative selection, after which naive cells were positively selected on CD45RA and the remaining negative fraction served as the memory subset. Blood was obtained by leukapheresis, after which PBMCs were separated by Ficoll-Histopaque density gradient centrifugation and cryopreserved in liquid nitrogen vapor phase. Analytical flow cytometry was used to check the purity and quantity of each magnetically sorted T cell population. Each sorted fraction had its genomic DNA isolated and then quantified by UV absorbance on a Nanodrop 2000c. Trimming costs V 3 bases and J 6 bases, and their ends lie 8 bases apart. CDR1 and CDR2 (SQVTM, ANQGSEA) derive from the germline V gene. From cysteine to phenylalanine, the CDR3 is 11 amino acids long. Of the read, only the CDR3 DNA is kept; its 33 bases are in frame from base 1.

The rearrangement combines TRBV29-1 with TRBJ1-2; the best D guess is TRBD1, with 5 bases matching. The clonotype comes from a man aged 30-40 years in good health. The specimen was naive CD4+ T cells sorted from blood. The meaning of the sample's cell subset or site label: CD45RA+ positively selected. The DNA reads TGCAGCGTTGAGCGGGGACATGGCTACACCTTC. Translation gives CSVERGHGYTF.